Below, one TCR beta chain is given with its context. This record comes from a study of T cell responses to AZD1222 COVID-19 vaccine. Second-dose groups at about 4 or about 12 weeks were pooled. Sequencing was performed with immunoSEQ multiplex PCR; in TCRdb, only in-frame clones are kept and a portion is missing. The top ten hold about 1.6% of the sample, which has about 150,000 clones, 85% to 95% seen once. Here the sequenced sample was peripheral blood, taken 28 days after the second AZD1222 dose. The TCR comes from an adult who received the AZD1222 COVID-19 vaccine.

CDR3 loop: CASSFQGRNTEAFF. The CDR3 DNA reads as TGTGCCAGCAGTTTCCAGGGAAGGAACACTGAAGCTTTCTTT. The chain employs TRBV27 and TRBJ1-1, with TRBD1 as a possible D gene (5 bases). Germline assignment: CDR1 MNHEY and CDR2 SMNVEV (reference sequence). The CDR3 extends over 14 amino acids. Trimming stripped 3 bases from V and 1 base from J, with 9 bases between.